Listed here are 28 T cell receptor beta chains from one sample, sequenced in a study of blood T cell repertoires in COVID-19. Repertoires were generated with immunoSEQ multiplex PCR, while TCRdb's copy carries only in-frame clones and drops some. The table includes 100,000 to 140,000 clones, about 91% detected once. The sample was peripheral blood. The receptors here all came from a man between 45 and 60 years old with active or convalescent COVID-19.

This chain joins TRBV7-2 and TRBJ1-5, with D possibly matching TRBD1 (6 bases). CDR3 size: 16 residues. Germline CDR1 SGHTA, CDR2 FQGNSA. Trimming took off 1 base at V and 11 bases at J, with 21 bases between the two ends. The chain's CDR3 is CASSLGGGVFRMAQHF. The CDR3 region has the DNA TGTGCCAGCAGCTTAGGGGGGGGCGTCTTCCGGATGGCCCAGCATTTT.

The chain couples TRBV28 to TRBJ2-1, with D tentatively TRBD2 (6 bases). V was cut by 6 bases and J by 3 bases, with 18 bases left in between. This CDR3 is 16 amino acids long. From germline, CDR1 is MDHEN and CDR2 SYDVKM. The CDR3 region has the DNA TGTGCCAGCAGGACGGTTGGGGGGTCGGACTACAATGAGCAGTTCTTC. This translates into CASRTVGGSDYNEQFF.

The chain carries TRBV5-1 and TRBJ1-6; 7 nucleotides line up with TRBD1. Germline CDR1 reads SGHRS; CDR2 reads YFSETQ. The CDR3 consists of 17 residues. J gave up 5 bases and V 2 bases, and 10 bases lay outside the gene matches. The CDR3 DNA follows: TGCGCCAGCAGCTTTACGCCGACCGGGACAGATAATTCACCCCTCCACTTT. Translating gives CASSFTPTGTDNSPLHF.

The rearrangement links TRBV6-2 or TRBV6-3 to TRBJ1-4, with D unresolved. The V and J ends lost 2 bases and 0 bases respectively, with 10 bases between them. There are 16 residues in the CDR3. CDR1 and CDR2 (germline): MNHEY, SVGEGT. The CDR3 DNA is TGTGCCAGCAGTTACATCAGAGACACAACTAATGAAAAACTGTTTTTT. Amino acids: CASSYIRDTTNEKLFF.

This rearrangement joins TRBV28 to TRBJ2-1; 10 bases match TRBD2. The germline CDR1 and CDR2 sequences are MDHEN and SYDVKM. V was clipped by 3 bases and J by 5 bases; unmatched bases: 10. This CDR3 has 17 amino acids. CDR3 protein: CASSLLSLAGVNNEQFF. The CDR3 nucleotides read TGTGCCAGCAGTTTGCTATCGCTAGCGGGGGTCAACAATGAGCAGTTCTTC.

CDR3 residues: CASSQDPRLASYF. The CDR3, as DNA: TGTGCCAGCAGCCAAGACCCTCGACTAGCGTCCTATTTT. This chain joins TRBV3-1 (or the pseudogene TRBV3-2) and TRBJ2-3; 8 bases fit TRBD2. Unmatched junction bases numbered 8, after V lost 0 bases and J lost 15 bases. This CDR3 is 13 amino acids long. The V gene's germline CDR1 is LGHDT and CDR2 YNNKEL (reference sequence).

This clone has only one observation. The rearrangement links TRBV7-2 to TRBJ2-7; D is uncertain. Germline loops: CDR1 SGHTA, CDR2 FQGNSA. The V gene lost 5 bases and the J gene lost 1 base, with 12 bases spanning the gap. This CDR3 contains 14 residues. The CDR3 sequence: CASSQIRNSYEQYF. In nucleotides, the CDR3 is TGTGCCAGCAGCCAGATCAGGAATTCCTACGAGCAGTACTTC. Supplemented by reference TRBV7-2 and TRBJ2-7, the full variable domain reads GAGVSQSPSNKVTEKGKDVELRCDPISGHTALYWYRQSLGQGLEFLIYFQGNSAPDKSGLPSDRFSAERTGGSVSTLTIQRTQQEDSAVYLCASSQIRNSYEQYFGPGTRLTVT.

The J gene is TRBJ2-3, the V gene TRBV28, with 10 bases matching TRBD2. Germline trimming cut 6 bases from V and 11 bases from J; bases unmatched to any gene: 8. The CDR3 loop spans 13 amino acids. CDR1 MDHEN and CDR2 SYDVKM come from the germline V gene. The CDR3 sequence is CASSQAGGWVQYF. CDR3 in DNA: TGTGCCAGCAGCCAAGCGGGAGGGTGGGTGCAGTATTTT.

This clone appeared a few times. The chain is built from TRBV30 and TRBJ2-7; TRBD2 aligns across 13 bases. This CDR3 is 13 amino acids long. The germline V gene has CDR1 GTSNPN and CDR2 SVGIG (reference sequence). V gave up 3 bases and J gave up 5 bases; unmatched junction bases: 1. CDR3 DNA: TGTGCCTGGAGGGGACTAGCGGGACACGAGCAGTACTTC. Translated, it gives CAWRGLAGHEQYF.

A single count supports this clone. V and J are TRBV18 and TRBJ1-1; 9 bases are a match to TRBD1. CDR3 length: 15 amino acids. Germline loops: CDR1 KGHSH, CDR2 LQKENI. The ends lost 8 bases at V and 6 bases at J; junction bases unmatched: 13. CDR3 sequence (DNA): TGTGCCAGCACTTCGGGGGACAGGGTGATCCCTGAAGCTTTCTTT. Protein: CASTSGDRVIPEAFF.

This clone was counted a few times. The rearrangement uses TRBV7-9 and TRBJ1-5; TRBD1 matches at 7 bases. The CDR3 is 15 amino acids. The germline V gene encodes CDR1 SEHNR and CDR2 FQNEAQ (reference sequence). The V gene end was trimmed by 1 base and the J gene end by 8 bases; junction bases not matched to a gene: 8. The CDR3 DNA sequence: TGTGCCAGCAGCTTAGAGACAGGGACCCAGGAGCCCCAGCATTTT. It yields the protein CASSLETGTQEPQHF.

The V gene is TRBV16, the J gene TRBJ2-7; 7 bases map to TRBD1. Germline CDR1 and CDR2: KGHSY and FQNENV. The V gene end was trimmed by 4 bases and the J gene end by 11 bases; junction bases not matched to a gene: 8. The CDR3 has 12 residues. CDR3 amino acids: CASSPPTGRKYF. The CDR3 region has the DNA TGTGCCAGCAGCCCGCCGACAGGGCGTAAGTACTTC.

The table lists this clone with a count of one. This chain uses TRBV19 with TRBJ1-2; D may be TRBD1 (6 bases). The V gene lost 4 bases and the J gene lost 2 bases, with 11 bases spanning the gap. This CDR3 is 14 amino acids long. Germline assignment: CDR1 LNHDA and CDR2 SQIVND (reference sequence). The CDR3 spells CASSTSTGNYGYTF. The CDR3 coding sequence is TGTGCCAGTAGTACTTCAACAGGGAACTATGGCTACACCTTC.

This rearrangement joins TRBV4-1 to TRBJ2-1, with 7 bases fitting TRBD2. The CDR3 has 12 residues. The J segment lost 10 bases and the V segment lost 1 base, leaving 1 base of the junction unmatched. CDR1 and CDR2 (germline): MGHRA, YSYEKL. The CDR3 nucleotides are TGCGCCAGCAGCCAAGTGGGGGGGGAGCAGTTCTTC. The encoded protein is CASSQVGGEQFF.

J is TRBJ2-1 and V is TRBV12-3 or TRBV12-4; D is ambiguous. This CDR3 region has 11 residues. The V and J ends lost 3 bases and 8 bases respectively, with 5 bases between them. The DNA of the CDR3 is TGTGCCAGCAGTTTGTTCGATGAGCAGTTCTTC. Its protein is CASSLFDEQFF.

V usage is TRBV5-5 and J usage is TRBJ1-2; D call uncertain. The germline V gene encodes CDR1 SGHKS and CDR2 YYEKEE (reference sequence). Trimming removed 1 base from V and 4 bases from J, with 11 bases in between. There are 14 residues in the CDR3. Here the CDR3 DNA reads TGTGCCAGCAGCTTGTCTACCCCCGGCTATGGCTACACCTTC. This gives the protein CASSLSTPGYGYTF.

This chain uses TRBV5-1 with TRBJ1-4; tentative D call: TRBD1 (6 bases). This CDR3 is 17 amino acids long. CDR1 is SGHRS, CDR2 YFSETQ, per germline. V was pared by 0 bases and J by 0 bases, with 12 bases between. The CDR3, as DNA: TGCGCCAGCAGCTTGGAATGGCGGGGGCCAACTAATGAAAAACTGTTTTTT. Translation: CASSLEWRGPTNEKLFF.

This clone appeared a single time. The chain couples TRBV3-1 (or the pseudogene TRBV3-2) to TRBJ2-5; TRBD2 might be the D (6 bases). This CDR3 region has 14 residues. V lost 5 bases to trimming and J lost 2 bases, with 12 bases between them. Germline CDR1 reads LGHDT; CDR2 reads YNNKEL (reference sequence). The CDR3 loop is CASSVGTAQETQYF. CDR3 DNA: TGTGCCAGCAGCGTCGGGACTGCTCAAGAGACCCAGTACTTC.

This chain links TRBV2 with TRBJ1-5; perhaps TRBD1 as D (5 bases). V was cut by 1 base and J by 9 bases, with 16 bases left in between. The CDR3 length is 15 residues. CDR1 and CDR2 from the germline V gene are SNHLY and FYNNEI. In DNA, the CDR3 is TGTGCCAGCAGTGAAGGAAGGGGTCTTATTTGGCCCCAGCATTTT. It is translated as CASSEGRGLIWPQHF.

This chain links TRBV10-1 with TRBJ2-7; 14 nucleotides agree with TRBD2. V lost 4 bases and J lost 4; bases outside the gene matches: 6. Looked up from germline, CDR1 is WNHNN and CDR2 is SYGVQD (reference sequence). This CDR3 comprises 16 residues. Here the CDR3 DNA reads TGCGCCAGCAGTGCGGGGACTAGCGGGAGTCTATACGAGCAGTACTTC. Translating it yields CASSAGTSGSLYEQYF.

The chain uses TRBV27 and TRBJ2-7; D gene uncertain. The CDR3 spans 13 residues. Germline CDR1 reads MNHEY; CDR2 reads SMNVEV (reference sequence). Between the trimmed V and J ends, which lost 4 bases and 3 bases, there was a span of 10 bases. The CDR3 region has the DNA TGTGCCAGCAGTTACTCCCCTCGCTACGAGCAGTACTTC. This gives the protein CASSYSPRYEQYF.

The V call is TRBV30, the J call TRBJ1-4, with a possible D match to TRBD1 (6 bases). V shed 1 base and J shed 2 bases, with 11 bases lying between them. Per the germline V gene, CDR1 is GTSNPN and CDR2 is SVGIG (reference sequence). The CDR3 sequence is 15 residues long. The CDR3: CAWSGGRGTNEKLFF. DNA of the CDR3: TGTGCCTGGAGTGGGGGGCGAGGGACTAATGAAAAACTGTTTTTT.

J is TRBJ2-7 and V is TRBV27; TRBD1 aligns across 8 bases. The CDR3 is made up of 15 amino acids. CDR1 MNHEY and CDR2 SMNVEV come from the germline V gene (reference sequence). The V and J ends lost 5 bases and 2 bases, in that order; junction bases with no gene match: 8. The CDR3, as DNA: TGTGCCAGCAGTGCCAGGACAGGGTCTGCCTACGAGCAGTACTTC. Amino acid sequence: CASSARTGSAYEQYF.

This clone appeared a few times. The gene calls are TRBV6-5 and TRBJ1-6; no reliable D call. V was trimmed by 6 bases and J by 6 bases, leaving 6 bases between them. This CDR3 spans 12 amino acids. CDR1 MNHEY and CDR2 SVGAGI come from the germline V gene. The CDR3 DNA is TGTGCCAGCAGATGGGCTAATTCACCCCTCCACTTT. Translating it yields CASRWANSPLHF.

The rearrangement uses TRBV11-3 and TRBJ2-1; 9 bases map to TRBD2. V shed 0 bases and J 4 bases; nucleotides not matched to a gene: 7. The CDR3 is 17 residues long. Germline-derived CDR1 and CDR2 are SGHNT and YENEEA. This CDR3 is CASSLDGAGGKYNEQFF. Written as DNA, the CDR3 is TGTGCCAGCAGCTTAGATGGGGCGGGAGGGAAATACAATGAGCAGTTCTTC.

CDR3 amino acids: CASSSTGVGGYTF. CDR3 DNA sequence: TGTGCCAGCAGCTCAACAGGGGTAGGGGGCTACACCTTC. The gene calls are TRBV3-1 (or the pseudogene TRBV3-2) and TRBJ1-2; 7 bases map to TRBD1. After removal of 5 bases from V and 8 bases from J, the junction contained 8 bases not matched to a gene. The CDR3 contains 13 residues. The germline gives CDR1 LGHDT, CDR2 YNNKEL (reference sequence).

The chain is built from TRBV6-1 and TRBJ1-2, with no clear D. The germline gives CDR1 MNHNS, CDR2 SASEGT. The CDR3 covers 16 residues. The V end lost 4 bases, the J end lost 4 bases, and 19 bases lay between the germline ends. The CDR3 is CASSAPSVEGGYGYTF. CDR3 coding DNA: TGTGCCAGCAGTGCCCCGTCGGTGGAGGGAGGCTATGGCTACACCTTC.

DNA of the CDR3: TGCAGTGGTTTCGGGACTAGCCTCAATGAGCAGTTCTTC. Translation gives CSGFGTSLNEQFF. This sequence joins TRBV29-1 and TRBJ2-1; 9 nucleotides match TRBD2. The CDR3 totals 13 residues. Germline CDR1 reads SQVTM; CDR2 reads ANQGSEA.